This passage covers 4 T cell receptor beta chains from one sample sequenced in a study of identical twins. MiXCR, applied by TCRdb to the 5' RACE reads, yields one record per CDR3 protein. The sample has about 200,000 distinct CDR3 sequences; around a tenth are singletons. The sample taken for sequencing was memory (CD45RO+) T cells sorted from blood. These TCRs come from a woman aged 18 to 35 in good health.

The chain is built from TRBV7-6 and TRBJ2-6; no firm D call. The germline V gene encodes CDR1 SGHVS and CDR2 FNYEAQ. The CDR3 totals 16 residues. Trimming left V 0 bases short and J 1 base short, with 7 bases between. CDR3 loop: CASSLALGSGANVLTF. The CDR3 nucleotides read TGTGCCAGCAGCTTAGCGCTTGGATCTGGGGCCAACGTCCTGACTTTC. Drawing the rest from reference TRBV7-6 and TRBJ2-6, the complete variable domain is GAGVSQSPRYKVTKRGQDVALRCDPISGHVSLYWYRQALGQGPEFLTYFNYEAQQDKSGLPNDRFSAERPEGSISTLTIQRTEQRDSAMYRCASSLALGSGANVLTFGAGSRLTVL.

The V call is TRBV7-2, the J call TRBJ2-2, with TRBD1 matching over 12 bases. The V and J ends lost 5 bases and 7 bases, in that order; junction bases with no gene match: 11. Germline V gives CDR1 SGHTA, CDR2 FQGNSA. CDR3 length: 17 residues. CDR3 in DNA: TGTGCCAGCAGCCCTACGTCGGGGACAGGGGGCAGCGGGGAGCTGTTTTTT. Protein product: CASSPTSGTGGSGELFF.

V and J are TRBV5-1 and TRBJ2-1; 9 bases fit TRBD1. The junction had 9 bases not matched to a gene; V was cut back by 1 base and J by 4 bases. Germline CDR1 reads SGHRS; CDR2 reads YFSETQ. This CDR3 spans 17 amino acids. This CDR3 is CASSLPGTGPSYNEQFF. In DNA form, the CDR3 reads TGCGCCAGCAGCTTGCCCGGGACAGGGCCCTCATACAATGAGCAGTTCTTC.

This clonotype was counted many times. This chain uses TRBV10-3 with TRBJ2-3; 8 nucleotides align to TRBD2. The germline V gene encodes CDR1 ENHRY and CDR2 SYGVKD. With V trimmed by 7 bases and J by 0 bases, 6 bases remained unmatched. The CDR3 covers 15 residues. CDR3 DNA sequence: TGTGCCATCAAAACCGGGACTAGGAGCACAGATACGCAGTATTTT. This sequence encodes CAIKTGTRSTDTQYF.